This TCR beta chain was recovered during a study of T cells expressing NK-cell markers. Overall study: All TCR beta repertoires analysed originated from sorted CD3+CD56+NKG2C+, CD3+CD56+NKG2C- and CD3+CD56-NKG2C+ T cells.

TCRdb reprocessed the 5' RACE reads and keeps a single row for each CDR3 protein, giving no DNA. The ten top clones account for 4% to 6.5%, within a sample of roughly 390,000 distinct CDR3 sequences. Germline V lookup: CDR1 ENHRY, CDR2 SYGVKD. There are 13 residues in the CDR3. The sequence was collected from a man aged 18 to 69 in good health. The sequencing sample was made of blood T cells: a sorted CD56 or NKG2C T cell subset, CD4+ or CD8+ T cells, or bulk PBMC T cells (not recorded which). This chain connects TRBV10-3 to TRBJ2-5; the TRBD2 assignment by TCRdb is unverifiable without DNA. The CDR3 region is CAISGRAGETQYF.